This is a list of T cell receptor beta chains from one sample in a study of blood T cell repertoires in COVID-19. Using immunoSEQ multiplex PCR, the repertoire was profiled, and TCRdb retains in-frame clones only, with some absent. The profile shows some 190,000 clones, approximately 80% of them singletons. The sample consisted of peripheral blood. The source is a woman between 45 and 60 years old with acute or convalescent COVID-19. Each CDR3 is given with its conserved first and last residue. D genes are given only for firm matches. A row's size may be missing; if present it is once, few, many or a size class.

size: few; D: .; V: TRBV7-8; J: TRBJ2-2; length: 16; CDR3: CASSFRPGGQGGELFF; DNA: TGTGCCAGCAGCTTCCGCCCCGGGGGGCAAGGCGGGGAGCTGTTTTTT
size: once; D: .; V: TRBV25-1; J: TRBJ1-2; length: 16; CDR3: CASSESFTQGDSGYTF; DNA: TGTGCCAGCAGTGAATCCTTTACGCAGGGTGACTCTGGCTACACCTTC
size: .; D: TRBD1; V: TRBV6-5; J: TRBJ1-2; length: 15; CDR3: CASSLRQGANYGYTF; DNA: TGTGCCAGCAGCCTCAGACAGGGCGCTAACTATGGCTACACCTTC
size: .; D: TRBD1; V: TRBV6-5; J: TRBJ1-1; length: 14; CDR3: CASTRTGPNTEAFF; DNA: TGTGCCAGCACCAGGACAGGTCCGAACACTGAAGCTTTCTTT
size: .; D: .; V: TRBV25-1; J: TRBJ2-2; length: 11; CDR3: CASSDYRELFF; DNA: TGTGCCAGCAGTGATTACAGGGAGCTGTTTTTT
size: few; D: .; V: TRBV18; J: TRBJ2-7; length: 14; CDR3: CASSPGTGTYEQYF; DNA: TGTGCCAGCTCACCCGGAACAGGGACGTACGAGCAGTACTTC
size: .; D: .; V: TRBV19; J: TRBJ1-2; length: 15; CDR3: CASSTPGQSNYGYTF; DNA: TGTGCCAGTAGTACCCCCGGACAGTCTAACTATGGCTACACCTTC
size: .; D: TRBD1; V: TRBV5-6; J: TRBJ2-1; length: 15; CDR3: CASSFRDRAYNEQFF; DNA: TGTGCCAGCAGCTTCCGGGACAGGGCGTACAATGAGCAGTTCTTC
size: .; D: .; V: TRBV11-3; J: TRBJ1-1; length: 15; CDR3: CASSFLQDPLRLAFF; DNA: TGTGCCAGCAGCTTCCTTCAAGACCCGCTGCGGCTGGCTTTCTTT
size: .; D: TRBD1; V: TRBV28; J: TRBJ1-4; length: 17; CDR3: CASSLDRGLSTNEKLFF; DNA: TGTGCCAGCAGTTTGGACAGGGGGCTGTCAACTAATGAAAAACTGTTTTTT
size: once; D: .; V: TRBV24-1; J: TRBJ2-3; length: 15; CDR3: CATSEYRLSTDTQYF; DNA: TGTGCCACCAGTGAATACAGGCTTAGCACAGATACGCAGTATTTT
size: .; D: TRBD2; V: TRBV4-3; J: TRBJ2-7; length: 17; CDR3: CASSQDASGRSRYEQYF; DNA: TGCGCCAGCAGCCAAGACGCTAGCGGGAGAAGTCGGTACGAGCAGTACTTC
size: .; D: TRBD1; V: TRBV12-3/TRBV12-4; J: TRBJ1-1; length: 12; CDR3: CASSQGALGAFF; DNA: TGTGCCAGCAGCCAGGGGGCCTTAGGAGCTTTCTTT
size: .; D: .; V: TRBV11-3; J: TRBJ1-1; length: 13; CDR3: CASSLSRSTEAFF; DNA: TGTGCCAGCAGCTTAAGCCGGAGCACTGAAGCTTTCTTT
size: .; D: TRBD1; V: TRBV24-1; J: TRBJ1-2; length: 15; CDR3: CATSDSRTGSYGYTF; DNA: TGTGCCACCAGTGATTCTAGGACAGGTTCTTATGGCTACACCTTC
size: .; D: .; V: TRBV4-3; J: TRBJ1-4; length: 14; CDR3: CASSQGGEDEKLFF; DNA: TGCGCCAGCAGCCAAGGGGGGGAGGATGAAAAACTGTTTTTT
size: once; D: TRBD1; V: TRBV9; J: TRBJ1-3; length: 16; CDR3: CASSVEAGGSGNTIYF; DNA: TGTGCCAGCAGCGTAGAAGCAGGGGGCTCTGGAAACACCATATATTTT
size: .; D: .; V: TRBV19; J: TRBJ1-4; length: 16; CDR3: CASSPRTVPTNEKLFF; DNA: TGTGCCAGTAGTCCGCGGACAGTCCCAACTAATGAAAAACTGTTTTTT
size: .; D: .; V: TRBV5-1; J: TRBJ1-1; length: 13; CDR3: CASSAVLRAEAFF; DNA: TGCGCCAGCAGCGCCGTCCTGAGGGCTGAAGCTTTCTTT
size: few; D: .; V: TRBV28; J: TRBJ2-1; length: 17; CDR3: CASSFIPRGRPYNEQFF; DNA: TGTGCCAGCAGTTTCATTCCCCGGGGAAGGCCCTACAATGAGCAGTTCTTC
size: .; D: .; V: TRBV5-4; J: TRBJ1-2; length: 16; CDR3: CASSPDWGREGRGYTF; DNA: TGTGCCAGCAGCCCGGACTGGGGGCGAGAGGGCCGTGGCTACACCTTC
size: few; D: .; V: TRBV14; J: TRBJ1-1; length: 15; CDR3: CASSPTQGGMTEAFF; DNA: TGTGCCAGCAGCCCTACCCAGGGTGGGATGACTGAAGCTTTCTTT
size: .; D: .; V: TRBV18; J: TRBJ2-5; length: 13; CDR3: CASSLSRRETQYF; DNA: TGTGCCAGCTCACTTTCCCGGCGGGAGACCCAGTACTTC
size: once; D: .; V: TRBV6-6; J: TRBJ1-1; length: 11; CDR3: CASTWQRRAFF; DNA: TGTGCCAGCACGTGGCAAAGAAGAGCTTTCTTT
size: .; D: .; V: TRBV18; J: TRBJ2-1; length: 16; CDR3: CASSPVSGLFYNEQFF; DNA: TGTGCCAGCTCACCAGTCAGCGGGCTCTTCTACAATGAGCAGTTCTTC
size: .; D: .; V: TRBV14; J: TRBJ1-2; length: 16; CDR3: CASSHSRRAGGYGYTF; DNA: TGTGCCAGCAGCCACTCACGGCGGGCCGGGGGCTATGGCTACACCTTC
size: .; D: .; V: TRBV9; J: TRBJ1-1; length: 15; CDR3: CASSVAPAGDTEAFF; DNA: TGTGCCAGCAGCGTAGCCCCGGCGGGAGACACTGAAGCTTTCTTT
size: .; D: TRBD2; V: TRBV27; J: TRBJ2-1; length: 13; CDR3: CASSPGLASEQFF; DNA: TGTGCCAGCAGCCCAGGACTAGCTAGTGAGCAGTTCTTC
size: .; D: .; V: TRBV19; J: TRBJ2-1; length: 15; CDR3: CASSRSMISYNEQFF; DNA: TGTGCCAGTAGTCGTAGCATGATCTCCTACAATGAGCAGTTCTTC
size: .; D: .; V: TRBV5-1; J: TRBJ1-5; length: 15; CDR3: CASSPGTQTNQPQHF; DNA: TGCGCCAGCAGCCCCGGGACTCAGACGAATCAGCCCCAGCATTTT
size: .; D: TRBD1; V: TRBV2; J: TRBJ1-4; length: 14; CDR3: CASTRQGVNEKLFF; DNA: TGTGCCAGCACAAGACAGGGGGTTAATGAAAAACTGTTTTTT
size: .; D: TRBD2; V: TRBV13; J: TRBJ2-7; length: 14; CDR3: CASSFGTSDYEQYF; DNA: TGTGCCAGCAGCTTTGGGACTAGCGATTACGAGCAGTACTTC
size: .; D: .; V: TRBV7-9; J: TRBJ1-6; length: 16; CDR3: CASSFDSISYNSPLHF; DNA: TGTGCCAGCAGCTTTGACAGTATCTCCTATAATTCACCCCTCCACTTT
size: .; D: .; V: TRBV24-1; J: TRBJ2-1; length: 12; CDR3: CATSDSRDFKFF; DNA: TGTGCCACCAGTGATTCCCGGGACTTTAAGTTCTTC
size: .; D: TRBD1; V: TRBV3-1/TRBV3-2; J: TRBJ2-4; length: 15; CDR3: CASSQGTGPGNIQYF; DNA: TGTGCCAGCAGCCAAGGGACAGGACCGGGAAACATTCAGTACTTC
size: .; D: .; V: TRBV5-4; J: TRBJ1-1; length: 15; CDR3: CASSLPRGMNTEAFF; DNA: TGTGCCAGCAGCTTGCCCAGGGGCATGAACACTGAAGCTTTCTTT
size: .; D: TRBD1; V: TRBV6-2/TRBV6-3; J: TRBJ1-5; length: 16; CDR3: CASSYLGQGRRQPQHF; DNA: TGTGCCAGCAGTTACTTGGGACAGGGTAGAAGACAGCCCCAGCATTTT
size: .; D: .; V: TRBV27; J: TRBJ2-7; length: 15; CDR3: CASSPDIRHSYEQYF; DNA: TGTGCCAGCAGTCCTGACATCAGACACTCCTACGAGCAGTACTTC
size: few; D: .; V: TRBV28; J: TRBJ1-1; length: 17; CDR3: CASSFSGDILRDTEAFF; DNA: TGTGCCAGCAGTTTCTCAGGGGACATACTAAGGGACACTGAAGCTTTCTTT
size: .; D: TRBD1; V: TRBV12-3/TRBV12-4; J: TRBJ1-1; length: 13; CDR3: CASSGPGQGTAFF; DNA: TGTGCCAGCAGTGGCCCGGGACAGGGAACAGCTTTCTTT
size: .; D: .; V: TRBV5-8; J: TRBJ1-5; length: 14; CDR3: CASSLAGGGQPQHF; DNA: TGTGCCAGCAGCTTGGCGGGCGGGGGACAGCCCCAGCATTTT
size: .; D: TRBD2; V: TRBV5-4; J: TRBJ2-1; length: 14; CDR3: CASSLQLAGNEQFF; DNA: TGTGCCAGCAGCTTGCAACTAGCGGGGAATGAGCAGTTCTTC
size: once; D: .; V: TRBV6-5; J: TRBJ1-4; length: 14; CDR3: CASSPQGLVGKLFF; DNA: TGTGCCAGCAGTCCCCAGGGGCTGGTCGGAAAACTGTTTTTT
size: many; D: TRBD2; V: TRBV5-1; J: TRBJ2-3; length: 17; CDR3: CASSLVFQRGDTDTQYF; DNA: TGCGCCAGCAGCTTGGTTTTCCAGCGGGGGGACACAGATACGCAGTATTTT
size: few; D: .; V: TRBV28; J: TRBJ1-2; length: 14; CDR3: CASSLIGVNYGYTF; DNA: TGTGCCAGCAGTCTCATCGGGGTAAACTATGGCTACACCTTC
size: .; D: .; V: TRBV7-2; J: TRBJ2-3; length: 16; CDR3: CASSRPGTPGYATQYF; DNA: TGTGCCAGCAGTCGACCCGGAACCCCGGGGTATGCGACGCAGTATTTT
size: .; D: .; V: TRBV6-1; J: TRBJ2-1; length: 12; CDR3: CASSSHNKEQFF; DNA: TGTGCCAGCAGTTCTCATAACAAGGAGCAGTTCTTC
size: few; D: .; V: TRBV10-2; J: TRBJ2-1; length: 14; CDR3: CASRMGTEGGEQFF; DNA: TGCGCCAGCAGGATGGGAACCGAGGGAGGTGAGCAGTTCTTC
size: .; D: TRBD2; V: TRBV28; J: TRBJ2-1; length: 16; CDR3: CASSFPPPSGSNEQFF; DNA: TGTGCCAGCAGTTTCCCCCCCCCTAGCGGGAGCAATGAGCAGTTCTTC
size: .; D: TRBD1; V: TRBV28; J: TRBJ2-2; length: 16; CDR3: CASSLAGTGNTGELFF; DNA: TGTGCCAGCAGTTTAGCCGGGACAGGGAACACCGGGGAGCTGTTTTTT
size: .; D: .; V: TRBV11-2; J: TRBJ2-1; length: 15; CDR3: CASSLGLISYNEQFF; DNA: TGTGCCAGCAGCTTAGGACTGATTTCCTACAATGAGCAGTTCTTC